Below are 19 T cell receptor beta chains sequenced from a single sample in a study of T-cell memory formation after mild COVID-19. TCRdb reprocessed the 5' RACE reads via MiXCR and lists one record per CDR3 protein. The repertoire holds approximately 500,000 distinct CDR3 sequences, with 20% to 25% as singletons. What was sequenced was PBMCs or a T cell subset sorted from them (not recorded which). Source of these receptors: an adult woman who had mild COVID-19 (a few samples of this study predate the infection). Cell type and time point are not known.

The chain uses TRBV7-9 and TRBJ2-3, with D perhaps TRBD1 or TRBD2 (5 bases each). The CDR3 is 14 residues long. V shed 5 bases and J shed 4 bases, with 13 bases lying between them. Germline V gene data show CDR1 as SEHNR and CDR2 as FQNEAQ (reference sequence). CDR3 in amino acids: CASSPPRGADTQYF. For the CDR3, the DNA is TGTGCCAGCAGCCCCCCGAGGGGTGCAGATACGCAGTATTTT.

This clonotype was seen at least ten times. Here the CDR3 reads CASSYTGTGLMNTEAFF. CDR3 DNA: TGCGCCAGCAGCTACACCGGGACAGGCCTTATGAACACTGAAGCTTTCTTT. The genes are TRBV4-1 and TRBJ1-1, with 8 bases that match TRBD1. Germline-derived CDR1 and CDR2 are MGHRA and YSYEKL. The junction had 11 bases not matched to a gene; V was cut back by 5 bases and J by 0 bases. The CDR3 consists of 17 residues.

The gene calls are TRBV7-9 and TRBJ2-7; 13 bases are a match to TRBD2. The CDR3 extends over 15 amino acids. Germline V CDR1 and CDR2: SEHNR, FQNEAQ (reference sequence). With 5 bases clipped from V and 6 bases from J, the junction kept 7 bases outside the gene matches. The CDR3 DNA sequence: TGTGCCAGCAGCACACCGGGACTAGCGGGACTCGAGCAGTACTTC. Its translation: CASSTPGLAGLEQYF.

This clonotype has more than one count but fewer than ten. This chain connects TRBV5-5 to TRBJ1-2; D gene uncertain. In germline, CDR1 is SGHKS, CDR2 YYEKEE (reference sequence). Trimming removed 4 bases from V and 5 bases from J, with 15 bases in between. The CDR3 length is 14 residues. The CDR3 region has the DNA TGTGCCAGCAGCCCGGACCTTCGGTCATATGGCTACACCTTC. It specifies CASSPDLRSYGYTF.

This chain joins TRBV29-1 and TRBJ1-1; 7 positions match TRBD1. Germline CDR1 is SQVTM and CDR2 is ANQGSEA. V was clipped by 7 bases and J by 3 bases; unmatched bases: 11. This CDR3 has 14 amino acids. CDR3 bases: TGCAGCGCCGAAGCCTGGGACAGCTACACTGAAGCTTTCTTT. The encoded protein is CSAEAWDSYTEAFF.

In its sample, this clonotype was seen a few times. This chain connects TRBV24-1 to TRBJ2-3, with TRBD2 as a possible D gene (6 bases). The CDR3 is made up of 13 amino acids. Per the germline V gene, CDR1 is KGHDR and CDR2 is SFDVKD. The ends were cut back, 1 base at V and 10 bases at J, with 11 bases in the middle. In DNA, the CDR3 is TGTGCCACCAGTGATTTCGAGGGGACTGCGCAGTATTTT. Translating gives CATSDFEGTAQYF.

V and J are TRBV15 and TRBJ2-6; possible D gene TRBD2, 5 bases. Deletions cut 1 base from V and 7 bases from J, with 8 bases between. The CDR3 runs 14 residues. The germline V gene has CDR1 LNHNV and CDR2 YYDKDF (reference sequence). In DNA, the CDR3 is TGTGCCACCAGCAGAGGAGGGCCAGCCAACGTCCTGACTTTC. Translation gives CATSRGGPANVLTF. The full variable domain, in which reference TRBV15 and TRBJ2-6 provide the parts outside the CDR3, is DAMVIQNPRYQVTQFGKPVTLSCSQTLNHNVMYWYQQKSSQAPKLLFHYYDKDFNNEADTPDNFQSRRPNTSFCFLDIRSPGLGDTAMYLCATSRGGPANVLTFGAGSRLTVL.

This clonotype turned up a few times. This chain links TRBV7-2 with TRBJ2-3; 9 nucleotides match TRBD2. V lost 2 bases and J lost 2; bases outside the gene matches: 11. There are 18 residues in the CDR3. Germline assignment: CDR1 SGHTA and CDR2 FQGNSA. Written as DNA, the CDR3 is TGTGCCAGCAGCTTACCGGAGCCTCAGCGGGGGGCCACAGATACGCAGTATTTT. Translation gives CASSLPEPQRGATDTQYF.

This clonotype was counted only a few times. V usage is TRBV30 and J usage is TRBJ2-1, with D possibly being TRBD1 or TRBD2 (6 bases each). The length of the CDR3 is 16 residues. The V gene lost 0 bases and the J gene lost 0 bases, with 12 bases spanning the gap. Per germline, CDR1 GTSNPN and CDR2 SVGIG (reference sequence). DNA of the CDR3: TGTGCCTGGAGTGTATACGGGGGCGCCTCCTACAATGAGCAGTTCTTC. Translated, it gives CAWSVYGGASYNEQFF.

The V call is TRBV20-1, the J call TRBJ2-1; 14 bases line up with TRBD2. The CDR3 runs to 14 residues. CDR1 DFQATT and CDR2 SNEGSKA come from the germline V gene (reference sequence). The junction had 4 bases not matched to a gene; V was cut back by 6 bases and J by 6 bases. In DNA, the CDR3 is TGCAGTGCGTCCGGGACTAGCGGGAGCAATGAGCAGTTCTTC. This codes for CSASGTSGSNEQFF.

The V call is TRBV12-3 or TRBV12-4, the J call TRBJ2-5; TRBD2 agrees at 7 bases. V gave up 5 bases and J gave up 5 bases; unmatched junction bases: 14. The CDR3 is 16 residues long. CDR3 DNA sequence: TGTGCCAGCAGTCTCAACCAGCGGGAAGGGAAGGAGACCCAGTACTTC. The encoded protein is CASSLNQREGKETQYF.

This clonotype was counted a few times. The gene calls are TRBV5-1 and TRBJ2-3, with 7 bases lining up with TRBD2. Germline V gene sequence: CDR1 SGHRS, CDR2 YFSETQ. The V gene end was trimmed by 5 bases and the J gene end by 6 bases; junction bases not matched to a gene: 12. The CDR3 contains 15 residues. In DNA form, the CDR3 reads TGCGCCAGCAGAGAGGGACTTAGCGGGCTGGATACGCAGTATTTT. Its protein product is CASREGLSGLDTQYF.

On this clonotype: At one of its ends the junction is not consistent with the germline gene, which may arise from a read error. V usage is TRBV15 and J usage is TRBJ2-1; 8 bases are shared with TRBD1. Germline assignment: CDR1 LNHNV and CDR2 YYDKDF (reference sequence). There are 14 residues in the CDR3. CDR3: CAISTGTGFYEQFF. In DNA, the CDR3 is TGTGCCATCAGCACCGGGACAGGCTTCTATGAGCAGTTCTTC. The full variable domain, rest sourced from reference TRBV15 and TRBJ2-1, is DAMVIQNPRYQVTQFGKPVTLSCSQTLNHNVMYWYQQKSSQAPKLLFHYYDKDFNNEADTPDNFQSRRPNTSFCFLDIRSPGLGDTAMYLCAISTGTGFYEQFFGPGTRLTVL.

In this sample, this clonotype turned up a few times. This CDR3 is CATSREGGPTYNEQFF. In nucleotides, the CDR3 is TGTGCCACCAGCAGAGAGGGGGGCCCGACCTACAATGAGCAGTTCTTC. The chain links TRBV15 to TRBJ2-1; TRBD1 or TRBD2 may be the D gene (6 bases each). V was pared by 0 bases and J by 2 bases, with 11 bases between. This CDR3 comprises 16 residues. From germline, CDR1 is LNHNV and CDR2 YYDKDF (reference sequence). The whole variable domain, filled in from reference TRBV15 and TRBJ2-1, reads DAMVIQNPRYQVTQFGKPVTLSCSQTLNHNVMYWYQQKSSQAPKLLFHYYDKDFNNEADTPDNFQSRRPNTSFCFLDIRSPGLGDTAMYLCATSREGGPTYNEQFFGPGTRLTVL.

There are a few counts of this clonotype. The chain uses TRBV4-3 and TRBJ2-5, with D perhaps matching TRBD1 (5 bases). V lost 0 bases, J lost 12 bases, and 14 bases lay in between. CDR3 size: 13 residues. In germline, CDR1 is LGHNA, CDR2 YSLEER. CDR3 nucleotide sequence: TGCGCCAGCAGCCAAGATTTGGACAACCTCAAGTACTTC. It is translated as CASSQDLDNLKYF.

The chain joins TRBV9 to TRBJ2-1, with 13 bases identical to TRBD2. The V segment lost 4 bases and the J segment 9 bases; nucleotides outside the gene matches: 10. CDR1 SGDLS and CDR2 YYNGEE come from the germline V gene. The CDR3 contains 16 residues. CDR3 nucleotides: TGTGCCAGCAGCACCCAAAGACTAGCGGGGGGATTTGAGCAGTTCTTC. Its translation: CASSTQRLAGGFEQFF.

V usage is TRBV6-5 and J usage is TRBJ1-2, with D perhaps TRBD1 (6 bases). Looked up from germline, CDR1 is MNHEY and CDR2 is SVGAGI. With 0 bases removed from V and 2 bases from J, the gap between germline ends came to 10 bases. The CDR3 sequence is 15 residues long. In DNA form, the CDR3 reads TGTGCCAGCAGTTACTCCGGGGGCCCCAACTATGGCTACACCTTC. Encoded protein: CASSYSGGPNYGYTF.

This clonotype was observed at least ten times. The genes are TRBV12-3 or TRBV12-4 and TRBJ1-4; D remains unclear. This CDR3 is 14 amino acids long. V was trimmed by 6 bases and J by 6 bases, leaving 14 bases between them. The CDR3 DNA follows: TGTGCCAGCAGCCACGGGGAGCGTCATGAAAAACTGTTTTTT. Translation: CASSHGERHEKLFF.

The J gene is TRBJ2-5, the V gene TRBV5-6, with 8 nucleotides matching TRBD1. This CDR3 spans 16 amino acids. Germline V gene lookup returns CDR1 SGHDT and CDR2 YYEEEE. V was clipped by 4 bases and J by 5 bases; unmatched bases: 13. CDR3 loop: CASSNQGQELLETQYF. CDR3 nucleotide sequence: TGTGCCAGCAGCAATCAGGGACAGGAACTCCTTGAGACCCAGTACTTC.